The table lists the clone carrying this T cell receptor beta chain with a few counts. Original processing notes: Nucleated cell counts were estimated from reference gene primer amplification. Data came from immunoSEQ multiplex PCR; TCRdb stores just in-frame clones and leaves some out. Clone size and the V and J calls come from that table; the DNA yielded D and trimming. Among tens of thousands of clones listed, 89% were seen once. The source of the sample is a study of blood T cell repertoires in COVID-19. Turning to the study itself: Collection of acute and convalescent COVID-19 samples took place in the United States, Italy and Spain. PBMCs, B-cell-depleted T cells, or T cells provided the cDNA or gDNA that made up the material.

The sequence was obtained from a man aged 55 to 69 with active COVID-19. The sequencing sample was made of peripheral blood.

In DNA form, the CDR3 reads TGTGCCAGCAGCCCCCGGGGAACTGGGGAGCAGTACTTC. Translated: CASSPRGTGEQYF. This chain links TRBV7-9 with TRBJ2-7, with a tentative D call TRBD2 (5 bases). The V gene's germline CDR1 is SEHNR and CDR2 FQNEAQ (reference sequence). Trimming took off 5 bases at V and 7 bases at J, with 15 bases between the two ends. The CDR3 contains 13 residues.